The 9 T cell receptor beta chains below come from one sample, sequenced in a study of post-analysis software for immune sequencing data. TCR beta cDNA libraries had unique molecular identifiers. Using its own MiXCR run on the PCR reads, TCRdb lists one record per CDR3 protein. The data contain roughly 800,000 distinct CDR3 sequences, around 50% of them singletons. No antigen is known for these receptors. General study points: Patients carried four or five TRBV segments more frequently than controls did, and TRBV5-6, TRBV5-1 and TRBV20-1 were among them.

The specimen sequenced was blood. All receptors come from a girl aged 10-17 years with multiple sclerosis.

The chain carries TRBV5-1 and TRBJ2-1; TRBD2 matches at 13 bases. The germline V gene has CDR1 SGHRS and CDR2 YFSETQ. Trimming removed 0 bases from V and 4 bases from J; junction bases left unmatched: 4. This CDR3 is built from 17 residues. CDR3 residues: CASSLVVGLAGYNEQFF. The DNA of the CDR3 is TGCGCCAGCAGCTTGGTTGTGGGACTAGCGGGGTACAATGAGCAGTTCTTC.

The chain has TRBV20-1 and TRBJ1-1, with D maybe TRBD1 (6 bases). This CDR3 region has 14 residues. Deletions cut 0 bases from V and 5 bases from J, with 13 bases between. Germline V gives CDR1 DFQATT, CDR2 SNEGSKA (reference sequence). CDR3 DNA: TGCAGTGCTAGAGATGGGACACCGAGAACTGAAGCTTTCTTT. Encoded protein: CSARDGTPRTEAFF.

V and J are TRBV7-8 and TRBJ2-5, with 8 bases identical to TRBD2. The J call may be in error: the DNA end matches TRBJ2-7 better. This CDR3 has 14 residues. The germline V gene encodes CDR1 SGHVS and CDR2 FQNEAQ. CDR3 residues: CASSYSGAFSEQYF. As DNA, the CDR3 is TGTGCCAGCAGCTATAGCGGGGCCTTCTCCGAGCAGTACTTC.

The J gene is TRBJ2-1, the V gene TRBV21-1; TRBD2 is the table's D call and was not checked against the DNA. TRBV21-1 is listed as a pseudogene. The length of the CDR3 is 15 residues. In nucleotides, the CDR3 is TGTGCCTCTAAAGGGAGACTAGCGGTCCACAATGAGCAGTTCTTC. Its protein product is CASKGRLAVHNEQFF.

J is TRBJ2-5 and V is TRBV9; TRBD2 is a possible D gene (5 bases). The DNA end lines up better with TRBJ2-7; the J call may be wrong. Germline values: CDR1 SGDLS, CDR2 YYNGEE. This CDR3 is 14 amino acids long. The CDR3 region is CASSVEVAQNEQYF. The DNA of the CDR3 is TGTGCCAGCAGCGTAGAGGTAGCGCAAAACGAGCAGTACTTC.

The chain joins TRBV6-5 to TRBJ2-5; 10 positions agree with TRBD1. There are 15 residues in the CDR3. From germline, CDR1 is MNHEY and CDR2 SVGAGI. V shed 6 bases, J shed 5 bases, and the junction held 9 bases outside the gene matches. CDR3 sequence: CASRDRGRPGETQYF. The CDR3 DNA reads TGTGCCAGCAGAGACAGGGGGCGCCCCGGTGAGACCCAGTACTTC.

This clonotype was counted a few times. The V and J genes are TRBV5-1 and TRBJ2-5; D may be TRBD2 (5 bases). Germline lookup yields CDR1 SGHRS and CDR2 YFSETQ. Trimming stripped 0 bases from V and 2 bases from J, with 11 bases between. The CDR3 consists of 15 residues. The CDR3 is CASSLARGLQETQYF. The CDR3 DNA follows: TGCGCCAGCAGCTTGGCCCGAGGACTTCAAGAGACCCAGTACTTC.

This clonotype was seen once. This sequence joins TRBV11-3 and TRBJ2-4, with TRBD1 as a possible D gene (6 bases). Germline assignment: CDR1 SGHNT and CDR2 YENEEA. CDR3 length: 13 residues. V lost 0 bases and J lost 8, with 8 bases in between. The CDR3 is CASSLEGADIQYF. The CDR3 bases are TGTGCCAGCAGCTTAGAGGGGGCGGACATTCAGTACTTC.

This chain uses TRBV14 with TRBJ1-1; TRBD1 matches 7 bases. Germline-derived CDR1 and CDR2 are SGHDN and FVKESK. Trimming cost V 4 bases and J 8 bases; bases outside gene matches: 13. This CDR3 comprises 15 residues. CDR3 protein: CASSLRGGGGFEAFF. The CDR3 nucleotides read TGTGCCAGCAGCCTCCGGGGAGGGGGCGGTTTCGAAGCTTTCTTT.